These 2 T cell receptor beta chains came from one sample sequenced in a study of blood T cell repertoires in COVID-19. Profiled with immunoSEQ multiplex PCR; TCRdb holds only in-frame clones, not every one. The sample has almost 350,000 clones, roughly 90% seen once. The sequenced sample consisted of PBMCs or T cells enriched from blood (not recorded which). The receptor set was obtained from a woman in her twenties or thirties who had been exposed to COVID-19.

The chain carries TRBV4-1 and TRBJ1-2; no firm D call. Trimming took off 0 bases at V and 0 bases at J, with 5 bases between the two ends. The CDR3 runs to 14 residues. CDR1 is MGHRA and CDR2 is YSYEKL in the germline V gene. In DNA, the CDR3 is TGCGCCAGCAGCCAAGATTATTCTAACTATGGCTACACCTTC. Translating gives CASSQDYSNYGYTF.

V gene TRBV9 combines with J gene TRBJ2-1, with D perhaps TRBD2 (6 bases). The CDR3 consists of 16 residues. Trimming shortened V by 0 bases and J by 7 bases, and 17 bases separated the two germline ends. Germline V gene data show CDR1 as SGDLS and CDR2 as YYNGEE. The CDR3, as DNA: TGTGCCAGCAGCGTAGGGCCCCCACTAGCTAGGAATGAGCAGTTCTTC. This sequence encodes CASSVGPPLARNEQFF.